What follows are 21 T cell receptor beta chains derived from one specimen sequenced in a study of spatial heterogeneity in lung cancer. Time point specified: blood at routine non-recurrence follow-up after resection. Whole RNA was taken from tumor, nontumor lung or frozen PBMC; it was then sequenced unsorted. From the 5' RACE reads, TCRdb called clonotypes with MiXCR, one entry per CDR3 protein. The table has some 120,000 distinct CDR3 sequences, more than 9% seen once. The source was PBMCs, collected at follow-up. Receptors originate from a male donor with early-stage non-small cell lung cancer.

The chain combines TRBV6-1 with TRBJ2-5, with D hard to call. Trimming shortened V by 4 bases and J by 5 bases, and 8 bases separated the two germline ends. Germline values: CDR1 MNHNS, CDR2 SASEGT. The CDR3 length is 12 residues. The CDR3 sequence: CASSVGWETQYF. The CDR3 nucleotides are TGTGCCAGCAGTGTAGGGTGGGAGACCCAGTACTTC.

This clonotype was counted a few times. The chain recombines TRBV7-2 with TRBJ2-1; D is uncertain. Trimming pared 1 base from V and 2 bases from J, leaving 6 bases between. Germline V lookup: CDR1 SGHTA, CDR2 FQGNSA. The CDR3 sequence is 14 residues long. The CDR3 DNA reads TGTGCCAGCAGCTTAGGGGCCACCTACAATGAGCAGTTCTTC. Protein sequence: CASSLGATYNEQFF. The entire variable domain, with the rest obtained from reference TRBV7-2 and TRBJ2-1, is as follows: GAGVSQSPSNKVTEKGKDVELRCDPISGHTALYWYRQSLGQGLEFLIYFQGNSAPDKSGLPSDRFSAERTGGSVSTLTIQRTQQEDSAVYLCASSLGATYNEQFFGPGTRLTVL.

This clonotype came up many times. The V call is TRBV12-3 or TRBV12-4, the J call TRBJ1-6, with 9 bases fitting TRBD1. The CDR3 covers 14 residues. Losses at the gene ends were 0 bases for V and 9 bases for J; bases not matched to a gene: 0. The CDR3 region is CASSLADRGSPLHF. The CDR3 DNA reads as TGTGCCAGCAGTTTAGCGGACAGGGGTTCACCCCTCCACTTT.

The chain joins TRBV5-6 to TRBJ2-2, with D perhaps assigned TRBD1 or TRBD2 (5 bases each). This CDR3 region has 15 residues. V lost 1 base to trimming and J lost 3 bases, with 10 bases between them. From germline, CDR1 is SGHDT and CDR2 YYEEEE. CDR3 DNA sequence: TGTGCCAGCAGCTTGCGGGGCCTTTACACCGGGGAGCTGTTTTTT. Translating gives CASSLRGLYTGELFF.

This clonotype occurred a few times. The rearrangement links TRBV24-1 to TRBJ2-2, with a weak D call TRBD2 (6 bases). This CDR3 region has 13 residues. The V end was cut by 5 bases, the J end by 6 bases, with 9 bases between. Germline V gene sequence: CDR1 KGHDR, CDR2 SFDVKD. In nucleotides, the CDR3 is TGTGCCACCAGTGTCAGCGGGCCCGGGGAGCTGTTTTTT. Amino acid sequence: CATSVSGPGELFF.

This clonotype was counted only a few times. The CDR3 bases are TGCAGTGCTAGATTCGAAAAATGGGGCACAGATACGCAGTATTTT. Encoded protein: CSARFEKWGTDTQYF. The chain uses TRBV20-1 and TRBJ2-3; D uncertain. The CDR3 covers 15 residues. V was clipped by 2 bases and J by 1 base, with 13 bases between them. Germline loops: CDR1 DFQATT, CDR2 SNEGSKA (reference sequence).

This clonotype was seen only a few times. The rearrangement joins TRBV30 to TRBJ2-7; D is possibly TRBD2 (7 bases). The CDR3 has 14 amino acids. Between the trimmed V and J ends, which lost 3 bases and 0 bases, there was a span of 12 bases. Germline V gene data show CDR1 as GTSNPN and CDR2 as SVGIG (reference sequence). The CDR3 loop reads CAWRGGQNSYEQYF. For the CDR3, the DNA is TGTGCCTGGAGGGGGGGGCAAAACTCCTACGAGCAGTACTTC.

The rearrangement joins TRBV7-3 to TRBJ1-2; the D is unclear. CDR1 is SGHTA, CDR2 FQGTGA, per germline. V was shortened by 5 bases and J by 6 bases, with 22 bases between the two germline ends. This CDR3 is built from 16 residues. The CDR3 nucleotides are TGTGCCAGCAGCCCCCCGAGGGTAGGGAGCTTAGATGGCTACACCTTC. This codes for CASSPPRVGSLDGYTF.

This clonotype came up a few times. V usage is TRBV5-4 and J usage is TRBJ2-7, with 9 bases aligning to TRBD1. The CDR3 sequence is 15 residues long. With 3 bases clipped from V and 4 bases from J, the junction kept 8 bases outside the gene matches. In germline, CDR1 is SGHNT, CDR2 YYREEE (reference sequence). CDR3 nucleotide sequence: TGTGCCAGCAGCTCCATAGGGACAGGGAAGTACGAGCAGTACTTC. It translates to CASSSIGTGKYEQYF.

Ten or more counts support this clonotype. The chain carries TRBV20-1 and TRBJ2-7; unclear D gene. Germline values: CDR1 DFQATT, CDR2 SNEGSKA (reference sequence). V lost 1 base, J lost 4 bases, and 11 bases lay in between. The CDR3 totals 13 residues. The CDR3 reads CSARASLGYEQYF. In DNA, the CDR3 is TGCAGTGCTAGAGCTAGTTTGGGTTACGAGCAGTACTTC.

This clonotype was found a few times. The chain carries TRBV7-2 and TRBJ2-7; TRBD1 might be the D (5 bases). Trimming shortened V by 5 bases and J by 5 bases, and 13 bases separated the two germline ends. CDR1 SGHTA and CDR2 FQGNSA come from the germline V gene. This CDR3 has 13 amino acids. CDR3 sequence: CASSIQGVNEQYF. The CDR3 nucleotides read TGTGCCAGCAGCATACAAGGGGTTAACGAGCAGTACTTC.

A single count supports this clonotype. The chain joins TRBV12-3 or TRBV12-4 to TRBJ1-2; a possible D gene is TRBD1 (6 bases). V lost 5 bases and J lost 7, with 23 bases in between. CDR3 length: 16 residues. The chain's CDR3 is CASSPFSKQGLPGYTF. In DNA form, the CDR3 reads TGTGCCAGCAGTCCATTTTCGAAACAGGGTCTCCCTGGCTACACCTTC.

V is TRBV30 and J is TRBJ2-7; D tentatively fits TRBD1 or TRBD2 (6 bases each). This CDR3 contains 14 residues. Germline CDR1 GTSNPN, CDR2 SVGIG (reference sequence). V gave up 3 bases and J gave up 3 bases, with 15 bases separating them. CDR3 coding DNA: TGTGCCTGGAGAGCATGGAGGGGGAACTACGAGCAGTACTTC. Translating gives CAWRAWRGNYEQYF.

This clonotype was found many times. V gene TRBV28 combines with J gene TRBJ2-3, with D hard to call. The CDR3 sequence is 14 residues long. V lost 3 bases and J 10 bases, leaving 17 bases between the germline ends. Per the germline V gene, CDR1 is MDHEN and CDR2 is SYDVKM. CDR3 region: CASSFRTANTPQYF. CDR3 DNA sequence: TGTGCCAGCAGTTTCCGGACGGCCAACACCCCGCAGTATTTT.

The V call is TRBV10-3, the J call TRBJ2-4; maybe TRBD2 (6 bases). In germline, CDR1 is ENHRY, CDR2 SYGVKD. The CDR3 loop spans 15 amino acids. Trimming removed 6 bases from V and 4 bases from J, with 16 bases in between. CDR3: CAISGTQGEKNIQYF. The DNA of the CDR3 is TGTGCCATCAGCGGGACTCAAGGAGAGAAAAACATTCAGTACTTC.

For the CDR3, the DNA is TGTGCCAGTAGTATAAAACCTTCCTACGAGCAGTACTTC. This encodes CASSIKPSYEQYF. The chain is built from TRBV19 and TRBJ2-7; D not certain. CDR3 length: 13 amino acids. V lost 2 bases and J lost 1, with 6 bases in between. Germline loops: CDR1 LNHDA, CDR2 SQIVND (reference sequence). Supplemented by reference TRBV19 and TRBJ2-7, the full variable domain reads DGGITQSPKYLFRKEGQNVTLSCEQNLNHDAMYWYRQDPGQGLRLIYYSQIVNDFQKGDIAEGYSVSREKKESFPLTVTSAQKNPTAFYLCASSIKPSYEQYFGPGTRLTVT.

This clonotype was observed many times. The chain combines TRBV24-1 with TRBJ1-2; D ambiguous. Germline CDR1 reads KGHDR; CDR2 reads SFDVKD. The CDR3 consists of 14 residues. V dropped 0 bases and J dropped 5 bases, with 9 bases sitting between them. This CDR3 reads CATSDLNGRYGYTF. CDR3 DNA: TGTGCCACCAGTGATTTGAACGGACGTTATGGCTACACCTTC.

Remarks on this clonotype: Because it lacks the conserved phenylalanine or tryptophan at the end, this CDR3 is likely a read error. Here the CDR3 reads CASSLTGGAETQYL. For the CDR3, the DNA is TGTGCCAGCAGCCTCACAGGGGGCGCTGAGACCCAGTACCTC. The chain carries TRBV7-9 and TRBJ2-5, with 9 bases matching TRBD1. The CDR3 totals 14 residues. J gave up 5 bases and V 5 bases, and 6 bases lay outside the gene matches. Germline CDR1 is SEHNR and CDR2 is FQNEAQ (reference sequence).

The chain employs TRBV12-3 or TRBV12-4 and TRBJ1-1, with 7 bases lining up with TRBD1. The ends lost 5 bases at V and 0 bases at J; junction bases unmatched: 3. The CDR3 is made up of 14 amino acids. For the CDR3, the DNA is TGTGCCAGCAGTCGGGACAGAATGAACACTGAAGCTTTCTTT. Translating it yields CASSRDRMNTEAFF.

The V and J genes are TRBV19 and TRBJ2-2, with TRBD1 matching over 8 bases. V shed 6 bases and J 4 bases; nucleotides not matched to a gene: 10. In germline, CDR1 is LNHDA, CDR2 SQIVND (reference sequence). CDR3 size: 16 residues. CDR3 protein: CASRQTGESRTGELFF. In DNA, the CDR3 is TGTGCCAGTAGGCAGACAGGGGAAAGTCGCACCGGGGAGCTGTTTTTT.

In this sample, this clonotype turned up a few times. The junction and the germline gene differ at one end; a read error may be behind it. The chain links TRBV5-1 to TRBJ1-2, with a weak D call TRBD1 (5 bases). Germline CDR1 is SGHRS and CDR2 is YFSETQ. The CDR3 has 17 residues. The CDR3 region is CASSLAAMGRTNYGYTF. The DNA for the CDR3 is TGCGCCAGCAGTTTGGCGGCGATGGGACGTACTAACTATGGCTACACCTTC.